The clone carrying this TCR beta chain has only a few counts. Using immunoSEQ multiplex PCR, the repertoire was profiled, and TCRdb retains in-frame clones only, with some absent. Among under 250,000 clones listed, 75% to 85% were seen once. The record originates from a study of blood T cell repertoires in COVID-19. The CDR3 loop spans 16 amino acids. Trimming at V came to 3 bases and at J to 2 bases, leaving 8 bases not matched to a gene. Germline CDR1 is KGHDR and CDR2 is SFDVKD. This TCR was sampled from a woman between 65 and 79 years old with COVID-19, enrolled during active disease. The sequenced sample consisted of peripheral blood. The chain links TRBV24-1 to TRBJ2-7; TRBD2 matches at 8 bases. The CDR3 DNA follows: TGTGCCACCAGTGATGGGAGTAGCGGGAAACCCTACGAGCAGTACTTC. It codes for CATSDGSSGKPYEQYF.